The clone carrying this T cell receptor beta chain was counted only a few times. No antigen is known for it. This CDR3 is missing its conserved last phenylalanine or tryptophan, likely due to a read error. The DNA is left out, because the CDR3 cannot be placed on it with certainty; the CDR3 is given as TCRdb lists it. This sample is part of a study of T cells in Graves' hyperthyroidism and ophthalmopathy. Study conclusions and caveats: Blood held most thyroid clonotypes expanded above 0.001 frequency. For ophthalmopathy, model prediction preceded onset by a median around 7 months.

Uncontrolled infection, other autoimmune disease, pregnancy and lactation each barred patients from inclusion. Clinical symptoms, serum thyroxine, TRAb, thyroid ultrasound and orbital computed tomography established diagnosis. The TCR beta CDR3 regions underwent amplification using RNA transcripts as the source. The primer set for the first-round RT-PCR of the TCR CDR3 was HTBI. In TCRdb, the multiplex PCR reads were re-called with MiXCR into one record per CDR3 protein. The top ten clones hold around 17% of a sample with roughly 500,000 distinct CDR3 sequences, 46% of them seen once. The sequence derives from an adult woman with Graves' disease, either hyperthyroidism or ophthalmopathy (not recorded which). The sequencing input was peripheral blood or thyroid tissue (not recorded which).

The CDR3 loop reads CASSLVLAG. The chain uses TRBV12-3 or TRBV12-4 and TRBJ2-5; no DNA check was done on the table's D call, TRBD2. The CDR3 numbers 9 amino acids, ends counted.